This is a list of T cell receptor beta chains from one sample in a study of blood T cell repertoires in COVID-19. The method was immunoSEQ multiplex PCR; TCRdb's version includes in-frame clones alone and lacks a portion of them. The sample has 180,000 or so clones; around 81% are singletons. Sample: peripheral blood. The receptor source for this set is a human donor with acute or convalescent COVID-19. The donor label of this sample is uncertain. CDR3s include the opening cysteine and the closing phenylalanine or tryptophan. The D gene is left open where the match is weak. Clone size appears in some rows only: once, few, many, or a class for an expanded clone.

j_call,clone_size,v_call,d_call,cdr3_nt,cdr3_aa
TRBJ1-5,-,TRBV2,-,TGTGCCAGCAGATCAACGGGGTACCAGCCCCAGCATTTT,CASRSTGYQPQHF
TRBJ2-1,-,TRBV2,TRBD2,TGTGCCAGCAGTGAGTTGGCAGGGCAACGGACTAGCGGAGCCTACAATGAGCAGTTCTTC,CASSELAGQRTSGAYNEQFF
TRBJ1-2,once,TRBV5-8,TRBD1,TGTGCCAGCAGCGTATCTGAAACAGGGGAGGCCGGCTACACCTTC,CASSVSETGEAGYTF
TRBJ2-3,-,TRBV7-3,-,TGTGCCAGCAGCCCCGGGGTGAGCACAGATACGCAGTATTTT,CASSPGVSTDTQYF
TRBJ2-2,-,TRBV7-3,-,TGTGCCAGCAGCCCTGGGAGGCGGAACACCGGGGAGCTGTTTTTT,CASSPGRRNTGELFF
TRBJ2-7,few,TRBV11-1,-,TGTGCCAGCAGGTCCACCGGGGGTTCTGAGGCCTACGAGCAGTACTTC,CASRSTGGSEAYEQYF
TRBJ2-2,once,TRBV6-1,-,TGTGCCAGCCGGAAGGGCGGGACGGACACCGGGGAGCTGTTTTTT,CASRKGGTDTGELFF
TRBJ2-7,-,TRBV30,TRBD1,TGTGCCTTTCGGCGAGACAGGGACTCCTACGAGCAGTACTTC,CAFRRDRDSYEQYF
TRBJ2-5,-,TRBV10-3,-,TGTGCCATCAGTGAAAGAACCCTAGGGGCACAAGAGACCCAGTACTTC,CAISERTLGAQETQYF
TRBJ2-1,-,TRBV2,TRBD1,TGTGCCAGCAACCCCAGGGGGCGGGGGCAGTTCTTC,CASNPRGRGQFF
TRBJ1-4,-,TRBV5-5,TRBD1,TGTGCCAGCAGTTCGTGGGACAGGGGCGACCCGGGTGAAAAACTGTTTTTT,CASSSWDRGDPGEKLFF
TRBJ2-2,-,TRBV5-4,-,TGTGCCAGCACCCGGGACTCGACTTCGAACACCGGGGAGCTGTTTTTT,CASTRDSTSNTGELFF
TRBJ2-1,-,TRBV6-2/TRBV6-3,TRBD2,TGTGCCAGCAGTCCCGGGACTATTTACAATGAGCAGTTCTTC,CASSPGTIYNEQFF
TRBJ1-2,-,TRBV7-2,-,TGTGCCAGCAGCCTACCTGGGCTGTTCTATGGCTACACCTTC,CASSLPGLFYGYTF
TRBJ2-1,-,TRBV6-6,-,TGTGCCAGCATCCTCATTGGGGGCGACCACAATGAGCAGTTCTTC,CASILIGGDHNEQFF
TRBJ1-3,-,TRBV20-1,-,TGCAGTGCTAGAGTTAAAAACACCATATATTTT,CSARVKNTIYF
TRBJ2-5,-,TRBV7-3,TRBD2,TGTGCCAGCAGCCTCGGTCTACTAGCGGGGGCGGGAGAGCAGTACTTC,CASSLGLLAGAGEQYF
TRBJ1-1,-,TRBV14,TRBD1,TGTGCCAGCAGCCTTGGACAGGGAAGGACCGAACGGGCTGAAGCTTTCTTT,CASSLGQGRTERAEAFF
TRBJ2-2,-,TRBV19,-,TGTGCCAGCCTCGGGGAGAACACCGGGGAGCTGTTTTTT,CASLGENTGELFF
TRBJ1-5,-,TRBV6-5,TRBD1,TGTGCCAGCAACGGACAGGGTGTGCAGCCCCAGCATTTT,CASNGQGVQPQHF
TRBJ2-5,-,TRBV19,TRBD1,TGTGCCAGTAGTGGGGCAGGGGGCGAGACCCAGTACTTC,CASSGAGGETQYF
TRBJ2-5,-,TRBV5-1,-,TGCGCCAGCAGCCGAAACGCAGGGGATTATGGAGAGACCCAGTACTTC,CASSRNAGDYGETQYF
TRBJ1-2,-,TRBV6-5,-,TGTGCCAGCAGCATTCACGCAACCCTAGGCTATGGCTACACCTTC,CASSIHATLGYGYTF
TRBJ1-2,-,TRBV5-1,TRBD1,TGCGCCAGCAGCGACGGGACAGGGGGGACAGGCGGCTACACCTTC,CASSDGTGGTGGYTF
TRBJ1-1,-,TRBV19,-,TGTGCCAGTAGTATTCGCGGCTATGGGACTGAAGCTTTCTTT,CASSIRGYGTEAFF
TRBJ2-1,-,TRBV6-2/TRBV6-3,TRBD2,TGTGCCAGCAGTCGGACTAGCAATGAGCAGTTCTTC,CASSRTSNEQFF
TRBJ2-7,few,TRBV4-1,TRBD1,TGCGCCAGCAGCCAGGGGGGCCTCCGGGACAGGAGAAACGAGCAGTACTTC,CASSQGGLRDRRNEQYF
TRBJ2-3,-,TRBV27,TRBD2,TGTGCCAGCAGTTCACGCGGGACTAGCGGCACAGATACGCAGTATTTT,CASSSRGTSGTDTQYF
TRBJ2-1,-,TRBV3-1/TRBV3-2,TRBD2,TGTGCCAGCACCCGACTAGCGGGGTACAATGAGCAGTTCTTC,CASTRLAGYNEQFF
TRBJ2-3,-,TRBV5-1,-,TGCGCCAGCAGCCAACAGTCCCCCACAGATACGCAGTATTTT,CASSQQSPTDTQYF
TRBJ2-2,-,TRBV7-9,-,TGTGCCAGCAGCCCCGATTATCAGGGGAACGGGGAGCTGTTTTTT,CASSPDYQGNGELFF
TRBJ2-5,-,TRBV5-4,-,TGTGCCAGCAGCTTGGCCGGGGTACAAGAGACCCAGTACTTC,CASSLAGVQETQYF
TRBJ2-2,-,TRBV9,-,TGTGCCAGCAGCGCCCAGGGAAGCGGGGAGCTGTTTTTT,CASSAQGSGELFF